The 25 T cell receptor beta chains below all came from one sample that was sequenced in a study of T cells in tuberculosis. Profiling relied on immunoSEQ multiplex PCR, and the TCRdb table lists in-frame clones only, not all of them. The data hold tens of thousands of clones, with around nine tenths observed a single time. What was sequenced was PBMCs. These receptors all come from a donor between 5 and 29 years old with latent tuberculosis or without tuberculosis infection. Some clones in this sample may be carry-over from other donors' samples.

This clone was picked up one time. The CDR3 reads CASSMGVGNTVLYEQYF. CDR3 in DNA: TGTGCCAGTAGTATGGGAGTAGGAAACACCGTTCTCTACGAGCAGTACTTC. The gene calls are TRBV19 and TRBJ2-7; perhaps TRBD2 as D (5 bases). V gave up 3 bases and J gave up 3 bases, with 21 bases separating them. CDR3 size: 17 residues. Germline V gives CDR1 LNHDA, CDR2 SQIVND (reference sequence).

The rearrangement joins TRBV6-1 to TRBJ2-7; 10 bases align to TRBD1. This CDR3 region has 20 residues. CDR1 and CDR2 from the germline V gene are MNHNS and SASEGT. V shed 0 bases, J shed 2 bases, and the junction held 16 bases outside the gene matches. CDR3 protein: CASSEADGQGGTWKTYEQYF. CDR3 bases: TGTGCCAGCAGTGAAGCGGATGGACAGGGGGGGACCTGGAAGACCTACGAGCAGTACTTC.

J is TRBJ2-7 and V is TRBV7-2, with D tentatively TRBD1 (5 bases). CDR1 is SGHTA, CDR2 FQGNSA, per germline. Trimming left V 6 bases short and J 6 bases short, with 18 bases between. This CDR3 is 14 amino acids long. CDR3 nucleotides: TGTGCCAGCAGTTTTCTCTTCCAGGGTCCCGAGCAGTACTTC. The encoded protein is CASSFLFQGPEQYF.

This clone has a single count. This chain uses TRBV9 with TRBJ2-3; D is unresolved. The V end lost 8 bases, the J end lost 2 bases, and 9 bases lay between the germline ends. Germline CDR1 SGDLS, CDR2 YYNGEE. This CDR3 has 12 amino acids. DNA of the CDR3: TGTGCCAGATCAAGACTCACAGATACGCAGTATTTT. It encodes CARSRLTDTQYF.

The rearrangement joins TRBV7-2 to TRBJ2-1; 10 bases line up with TRBD1. J was trimmed by 8 bases and V by 6 bases; bases with no gene match: 7. Looked up from germline, CDR1 is SGHTA and CDR2 is FQGNSA. This CDR3 region has 14 residues. CDR3 nucleotides: TGTGCCAGCAGTTTCGACAGGGGGCGGGATGAGCAGTTCTTC. Residues: CASSFDRGRDEQFF.

This clone was observed once. Here the CDR3 DNA reads TGCGCCAGCAGCAGGCGGGACGGCGATACGCAGTATTTT. The encoded protein is CASSRRDGDTQYF. The chain uses TRBV5-1 and TRBJ2-3, with a weak D call TRBD2 (6 bases). CDR1 is SGHRS, CDR2 YFSETQ, per germline. The germline V and J ends were trimmed by 4 bases and 6 bases, with 12 bases remaining between them. The CDR3 sequence is 13 residues long.

The rearrangement links TRBV6-5 to TRBJ2-7, with D maybe TRBD1 (6 bases). V shed 6 bases and J shed 3 bases, with 12 bases lying between them. The CDR3 covers 13 residues. Looked up from germline, CDR1 is MNHEY and CDR2 is SVGAGI. The CDR3 sequence is CASRQGRIYEQYF. CDR3 in DNA: TGTGCCAGCAGGCAGGGGCGGATCTACGAGCAGTACTTC.

This clone was observed a single time. The chain joins TRBV7-2 to TRBJ1-5, with a tentative D call TRBD1 (6 bases). The germline V gene has CDR1 SGHTA and CDR2 FQGNSA. The CDR3 length is 13 residues. V was clipped by 5 bases and J by 7 bases, with 12 bases between them. CDR3 DNA: TGTGCCAGCAGCACCTACAGGGACCAGCCCCAGCATTTT. Its translation is CASSTYRDQPQHF.

V is TRBV7-8 and J is TRBJ1-4; D not resolved. Trimming removed 2 bases from V and 12 bases from J, with 16 bases in between. The V gene's germline CDR1 is SGHVS and CDR2 FQNEAQ. The CDR3 has 14 residues. DNA for the CDR3: TGTGCCAGCAGCTTATTGCGTGCGCCTCCCCAACTGTTTTTT. Its translation: CASSLLRAPPQLFF.

The V and J genes are TRBV18 and TRBJ2-5; 7 nucleotides align to TRBD1. The CDR3 covers 13 residues. Losses at the gene ends were 5 bases for V and 2 bases for J; bases not matched to a gene: 2. CDR1 is KGHSH and CDR2 is LQKENI in the germline V gene. CDR3 region: CASSAGGQETQYF. CDR3 nucleotide sequence: TGTGCCAGCTCAGCAGGGGGACAAGAGACCCAGTACTTC.

The chain uses TRBV6-6 and TRBJ2-3, with TRBD2 matching 10 bases. The CDR3 sequence is 15 residues long. V lost 6 bases, J lost 8 bases, and 11 bases stayed unmatched. CDR1 is MNHNY and CDR2 is SVGAGI in the germline V gene (reference sequence). The CDR3 protein is CASRSLAGELGTQYF. CDR3 DNA: TGTGCCAGCAGATCCCTAGCGGGAGAGCTCGGTACGCAGTATTTT.

This sequence joins TRBV15 and TRBJ1-2, with 9 bases fitting TRBD1. J gave up 2 bases and V 1 base, and 2 bases lay outside the gene matches. Germline V CDR1 and CDR2: LNHNV, YYDKDF (reference sequence). CDR3 length: 15 residues. The CDR3 sequence: CATSRGGTGNYGYTF. The CDR3 bases are TGTGCCACCAGCAGAGGAGGGACAGGGAACTATGGCTACACCTTC.

This CDR3 is CAWSKRDTQYF. The CDR3 nucleotides are TGTGCCTGGTCGAAGCGAGATACGCAGTATTTT. V gene TRBV30 combines with J gene TRBJ2-3; D is undetermined. This CDR3 is built from 11 residues. Germline lookup yields CDR1 GTSNPN and CDR2 SVGIG (reference sequence). V was cut by 5 bases and J by 5 bases, with 8 bases left in between.

The DNA of the CDR3 is TGTGCCAGTACCACTCCGGGGTACTCTGGAAACACCATATATTTT. Residues: CASTTPGYSGNTIYF. The chain uses TRBV19 and TRBJ1-3; D gene uncertain. Germline V lookup: CDR1 LNHDA, CDR2 SQIVND (reference sequence). The CDR3 covers 15 residues. V was clipped by 7 bases and J by 0 bases, with 13 bases between them.

The CDR3, as DNA: TGTGCCAGCTCACCGGGCGGGTTCTATGGCTACACCTTC. It translates to CASSPGGFYGYTF. The V call is TRBV18, the J call TRBJ1-2, with D unclear. Germline V gene sequence: CDR1 KGHSH, CDR2 LQKENI. This CDR3 is built from 13 residues. V lost 3 bases and J lost 4, with 9 bases in between.

The chain employs TRBV28 and TRBJ2-6; D is undetermined. Trimming left V 8 bases short and J 4 bases short, with 9 bases between. The germline V gene has CDR1 MDHEN and CDR2 SYDVKM. The CDR3 has 13 residues. CDR3 residues: CASQSSGANVLTF. DNA for the CDR3: TGTGCCAGCCAGTCCTCGGGGGCCAACGTCCTGACTTTC.

The gene calls are TRBV18 and TRBJ1-4; TRBD1 might be the D (5 bases). V gave up 3 bases and J gave up 3 bases, with 14 bases separating them. The CDR3 spans 16 residues. Germline CDR1 KGHSH, CDR2 LQKENI. The CDR3 DNA is TGTGCCAGCTCACCTGGAGGGGATAGGTCTAATGAAAAACTGTTTTTT. The encoded protein is CASSPGGDRSNEKLFF. Full variable domain (outside the CDR3, taken from reference TRBV18 and TRBJ1-4): NAGVMQNPRHLVRRRGQEARLRCSPMKGHSHVYWYRQLPEEGLKFMVYLQKENIIDESGMPKERFSAEFPKEGPSILRIQQVVRGDSAAYFCASSPGGDRSNEKLFFGSGTQLSVL.

The rearrangement uses TRBV18 and TRBJ2-1, with D perhaps matching TRBD2 (5 bases). Germline V CDR1 and CDR2: KGHSH, LQKENI. V dropped 2 bases and J dropped 4 bases, with 9 bases sitting between them. This CDR3 is 14 amino acids long. The CDR3 coding sequence is TGTGCCAGCTCACCATCACTAGGTTACAATGAGCAGTTCTTC. Translated: CASSPSLGYNEQFF. Full variable domain (remainder filled in from reference TRBV18 and TRBJ2-1): NAGVMQNPRHLVRRRGQEARLRCSPMKGHSHVYWYRQLPEEGLKFMVYLQKENIIDESGMPKERFSAEFPKEGPSILRIQQVVRGDSAAYFCASSPSLGYNEQFFGPGTRLTVL.

In this sample, this clone turned up once. V usage is TRBV7-3 and J usage is TRBJ2-1, with a possible D match to TRBD1 (7 bases). Between the trimmed V and J ends, which lost 5 bases and 4 bases, there was a span of 15 bases. Per germline, CDR1 SGHTA and CDR2 FQGTGA. The CDR3 extends over 15 amino acids. CDR3 sequence reads: CASSQGGQGYNEQFF. The CDR3, as DNA: TGTGCCAGCAGCCAGGGGGGCCAGGGATACAATGAGCAGTTCTTC.

The chain couples TRBV7-2 to TRBJ2-4; D possibly corresponds to TRBD2 (5 bases). Deletions cut 5 bases from V and 1 base from J, with 9 bases between. The germline V gene encodes CDR1 SGHTA and CDR2 FQGNSA. This CDR3 region has 14 residues. The CDR3 DNA reads TGTGCCAGCAGCCCCTGGGAGGCCAAAAACATTCAGTACTTC. It encodes CASSPWEAKNIQYF. The full variable domain, rest sourced from reference TRBV7-2 and TRBJ2-4, is GAGVSQSPSNKVTEKGKDVELRCDPISGHTALYWYRQSLGQGLEFLIYFQGNSAPDKSGLPSDRFSAERTGGSVSTLTIQRTQQEDSAVYLCASSPWEAKNIQYFGAGTRLSVL.

The chain joins TRBV5-1 to TRBJ2-1, with 7 bases fitting TRBD1. J gave up 2 bases and V 0 bases, and 5 bases lay outside the gene matches. Germline CDR1 reads SGHRS; CDR2 reads YFSETQ. There are 16 residues in the CDR3. The CDR3 sequence is CASSLDQDRAYNEQFF. CDR3 nucleotides: TGCGCCAGCAGCTTGGATCAAGACAGGGCCTACAATGAGCAGTTCTTC.

V gene TRBV5-1 combines with J gene TRBJ1-4; D is ambiguous. Deletions cut 0 bases from V and 4 bases from J, with 13 bases between. Germline CDR1 is SGHRS and CDR2 is YFSETQ. The CDR3 extends over 16 amino acids. The CDR3 nucleotides are TGCGCCAGCAGCTTGGTGCCCCCAACAGATAATGAAAAACTGTTTTTT. It specifies CASSLVPPTDNEKLFF.

This chain uses TRBV27 with TRBJ1-5; tentative D call: TRBD1 (5 bases). This CDR3 is built from 13 residues. In germline, CDR1 is MNHEY, CDR2 SMNVEV (reference sequence). Trimming removed 9 bases at V and 3 bases at J, with 12 bases between. The CDR3 loop is CASGGHPNQPQHF. The CDR3, as DNA: TGTGCCAGTGGCGGACACCCCAATCAGCCCCAGCATTTT.

The V and J genes are TRBV27 and TRBJ1-2; D is uncertain. The CDR3 totals 16 residues. Per the germline V gene, CDR1 is MNHEY and CDR2 is SMNVEV (reference sequence). V lost 0 bases and J 2 bases, leaving 13 bases between the germline ends. Written as DNA, the CDR3 is TGTGCCAGCAGTTTATCACGCGTGGCGGGGAACTATGGCTACACCTTC. This encodes CASSLSRVAGNYGYTF.

The chain carries TRBV7-9 and TRBJ2-5; 9 bases fit TRBD2. The CDR3 length is 14 residues. V trimming: 7 bases; J trimming: 2 bases; junction bases outside the gene matches: 5. Germline CDR1 reads SEHNR; CDR2 reads FQNEAQ (reference sequence). CDR3 in DNA: TGTGCCAGCACGCTGACTAGCGGTCAAGAGACCCAGTACTTC. Amino acids: CASTLTSGQETQYF.